These T cell receptor beta chains were read from a single sample in a study of T cells in Graves' hyperthyroidism and ophthalmopathy. TCRdb redid the calling of the multiplex PCR reads with MiXCR, one entry per CDR3 protein. The sample has approximately 740,000 distinct CDR3 sequences, around 15% seen once. The specimen was blood. The receptors stem from a woman under 30 with Graves' hyperthyroidism. Both conserved end residues are part of each CDR3. Fields, in order: clone size, V gene, D gene, J gene, CDR3 protein, CDR3 DNA. A D gene is named only where the DNA matches it firmly. Expanded clones get a size class; other rows say once, few or many, or leave the size out.

>.|TRBV15|.|TRBJ1-1
CATSRDTFPGTENTEAFF
TGTGCCACCAGCAGAGACACCTTTCCCGGGACTGAGAACACTGAAGCTTTCTTT
>.|TRBV20-1|TRBD1|TRBJ1-6
CSASIRDRGGSPLHF
TGCAGTGCTAGTATCAGGGACAGGGGCGGGTCACCCCTCCACTTT
>.|TRBV2|.|TRBJ1-6
CASSRDGYNSPLHF
TGTGCCAGCAGCCGGGATGGATATAATTCACCCCTCCACTTT
>many|TRBV10-3|TRBD1|TRBJ1-1
CAISEFKGGARDTEAFF
TGTGCCATCAGTGAGTTTAAAGGGGGCGCGAGGGACACTGAAGCTTTCTTT
>few|TRBV7-6|.|TRBJ1-4
CASSLASGATNEKLFF
TGTGCCAGCAGCTTAGCATCGGGGGCAACAAATGAAAAACTGTTTTTT
>many|TRBV12-3/TRBV12-4|TRBD2|TRBJ2-7
CASSSGLAVPYEQYF
TGTGCCAGCAGTTCGGGACTAGCGGTTCCCTACGAGCAGTACTTC
>many|TRBV7-3|TRBD2|TRBJ2-1
CASSLTGTSGMAEQFF
TGTGCCAGCAGCTTAACCGGGACTAGCGGGATGGCTGAGCAGTTCTTC
>many|TRBV28|.|TRBJ2-7
CASSQVSPGSSGQYF
TGTGCCAGCAGTCAAGTGAGCCCCGGGTCCAGCGGGCAGTACTTC
>many|TRBV10-3|TRBD2|TRBJ2-7
CAISRSGSKYEQYF
TGTGCCATCAGTCGAAGCGGGAGTAAATACGAGCAGTACTTC
>.|TRBV11-1|.|TRBJ1-2
CASAGTDRPYGGYTF
TGTGCCAGCGCCGGGACGGATCGGCCATATGGGGGCTACACCTTC
>.|TRBV6-5|.|TRBJ1-2
CASSYMGREDGYTF
TGTGCCAGCAGTTACATGGGGAGGGAAGATGGCTACACCTTC
>.|TRBV24-1|.|TRBJ2-1
CATSSYSRGRDDEQFF
TGTGCCACCAGCTCCTATAGTCGGGGCAGGGACGATGAGCAGTTCTTC
>many|TRBV7-8|.|TRBJ1-6
CASSLSQDYSPLHF
TGTGCCAGCAGCTTAAGCCAGGACTATTCACCCCTCCACTTT
>many|TRBV7-2|.|TRBJ2-7
CASSFPPGGVYEQYF
TGTGCCAGCAGCTTTCCCCCCGGGGGCGTGTACGAGCAGTACTTC
>few|TRBV11-2|.|TRBJ1-6
CASSPRSDDGTDNNSPLHF
TGTGCCAGCAGCCCCCGGTCCGACGACGGAACCGATAATAATTCACCCCTCCACTTT
>.|TRBV5-1|.|TRBJ2-7
CASSFDVVYEQYF
TGCGCCAGCAGCTTTGACGTGGTCTACGAGCAGTACTTC
>.|TRBV5-4|.|TRBJ1-2
CASSLNNDYGYTF
TGTGCCAGCAGCTTGAATAACGACTATGGCTACACCTTC
>.|TRBV12-3/TRBV12-4|TRBD2|TRBJ2-1
CASSFPSAGGSTNEQFF
TGTGCCAGCAGTTTTCCCTCGGCGGGAGGAAGTACCAATGAGCAGTTCTTC
>.|TRBV6-1|.|TRBJ2-3
CASSRGPDFGTQYF
TGTGCCAGCAGTAGGGGACCGGACTTCGGTACGCAGTATTTT
>.|TRBV2|TRBD2|TRBJ2-7
CASSETSGGQDGSEQYF
TGTGCCAGCAGTGAGACTAGCGGGGGCCAGGATGGTAGCGAGCAGTACTTC
>few|TRBV4-3|.|TRBJ1-5
CASSIRSGSNQPQHF
TGCGCCAGCAGCATTCGATCGGGGAGCAATCAGCCCCAGCATTTT
>many|TRBV13|TRBD2|TRBJ2-1
CASSSYAASGINNEQFF
TGTGCCAGCAGCTCCTATGCGGCTAGCGGAATCAACAATGAGCAGTTCTTC
>.|TRBV5-5|TRBD2|TRBJ2-1
CASSQGLAEQFF
TGTGCCAGCAGCCAGGGACTAGCAGAGCAGTTCTTC
>few|TRBV7-8|TRBD1|TRBJ1-3
CASSDRVSGNTIYF
TGTGCCAGCAGCGACAGGGTCTCTGGAAACACCATATATTTT
>.|TRBV6-1|TRBD2|TRBJ2-1
CASTPGTSGRVSYNEQFF
TGTGCCAGCACCCCCGGGACTAGCGGGAGGGTTTCCTACAATGAGCAGTTCTTC
>many|TRBV5-1|TRBD1|TRBJ2-7
CASSLSWTGPRYEQYF
TGCGCCAGCAGCCTAAGCTGGACAGGGCCAAGGTACGAGCAGTACTTC
>few|TRBV12-3/TRBV12-4|.|TRBJ2-3
CASIPGNADTQYF
TGTGCCAGCATCCCCGGGAATGCAGATACGCAGTATTTT
>few|TRBV20-1|TRBD1|TRBJ1-1
CSAASGGETEAFF
TGCAGTGCTGCGTCAGGGGGCGAAACTGAAGCTTTCTTT
>many|TRBV20-1|.|TRBJ2-3
CSARSGDTQYF
TGCAGTGCGCGGAGCGGGGATACGCAGTATTTT
>.|TRBV29-1|.|TRBJ2-2
CSVVSAKAGELFF
TGCAGCGTTGTAAGCGCCAAGGCCGGGGAGCTGTTTTTT
>few|TRBV6-1|.|TRBJ1-4
CASRGGGQGEEKLFF
TGTGCCAGCAGAGGGGGGGGGCAGGGAGAGGAAAAACTGTTTTTT
>.|TRBV24-1|TRBD2|TRBJ2-3
CATSDLAGGPYTQYF
TGTGCCACCAGTGATTTAGCGGGAGGGCCCTATACGCAGTATTTT
>many|TRBV24-1|.|TRBJ2-1
CATSTPPMNEQFF
TGTGCCACCAGTACCCCTCCCATGAATGAGCAGTTCTTC
>many|TRBV7-2|.|TRBJ2-7
CASSYPRGGSPYEQYF
TGTGCCAGCAGCTACCCCCGTGGGGGGAGTCCGTACGAGCAGTACTTC
>many|TRBV6-1|.|TRBJ1-3
CATEERVSGNTIYF
TGTGCCACAGAAGAAAGAGTCTCTGGAAACACCATATATTTT
>many|TRBV7-2|.|TRBJ2-1
CASSLDPTSNEQFF
TGTGCCAGCAGCTTAGACCCTACGTCCAATGAGCAGTTCTTC
>few|TRBV29-1|.|TRBJ2-3
CSVEANTDTQYF
TGCAGCGTTGAAGCGAACACAGATACGCAGTATTTT
>once|TRBV7-9|.|TRBJ1-4
CASRRGNEKLFF
TGTGCCAGCAGGCGGGGCAATGAAAAACTGTTTTTT
>few|TRBV7-3|TRBD2|TRBJ2-1
CASSLWTSGRATSYNEQFF
TGTGCCAGCAGCCTATGGACTAGCGGGAGGGCCACCTCCTACAATGAGCAGTTCTTC
>few|TRBV20-1|TRBD1|TRBJ1-5
CSATDRGALLSNQPQHF
TGCAGTGCCACGGACAGGGGGGCCCTCCTTAGCAATCAGCCCCAGCATTTT
>many|TRBV7-9|.|TRBJ2-3
CASSRLNRGDTQYF
TGTGCCAGCAGCCGACTCAACCGGGGGGATACGCAGTATTTT
>many|TRBV20-1|TRBD1|TRBJ2-7
CSVTGQNYEQYF
TGCAGTGTCACGGGACAGAACTACGAGCAGTACTTC
>many|TRBV28|.|TRBJ2-7
CASSLEGYTYEQYF
TGTGCCAGCAGTTTAGAGGGATACACCTACGAGCAGTACTTC
>many|TRBV28|.|TRBJ2-1
CASSSPRLRVEQFF
TGTGCCAGCAGTTCCCCCCGTTTGAGAGTTGAGCAGTTCTTC
>many|TRBV6-1|.|TRBJ2-7
CASSEAVQGDYPFYEQYF
TGTGCCAGCAGTGAAGCGGTGCAGGGAGACTATCCCTTCTACGAGCAGTACTTC
>many|TRBV2|TRBD1|TRBJ1-1
CASSRDRAPNTEAFF
TGTGCCAGCAGCAGAGACAGGGCGCCGAACACTGAAGCTTTCTTT
>many|TRBV3-1|.|TRBJ2-7
CASSRSTGSYEQYF
TGTGCCAGCAGCCGATCGACGGGCTCCTACGAGCAGTACTTC
>many|TRBV18|.|TRBJ1-4
CARPTVATNEKLFF
TGTGCCAGACCAACAGTTGCAACTAATGAAAAACTGTTTTTT
>.|TRBV29-1|TRBD1|TRBJ1-3
CSASDRGSGNTIYF
TGCAGCGCCTCCGACAGGGGCTCTGGAAACACCATATATTTT
>many|TRBV5-1|TRBD2|TRBJ2-1
CASRLVGGDNEQFF
TGCGCCAGCAGGCTTGTGGGGGGGGACAATGAGCAGTTCTTC
>.|TRBV6-1|.|TRBJ2-7
CASSPRGYSYEQYF
TGTGCCAGCAGCCCCCGGGGGTACTCCTACGAGCAGTACTTC
>.|TRBV20-1|TRBD2|TRBJ2-1
CSASSGRDYNEQFF
TGCAGTGCTAGTAGCGGGAGGGATTACAATGAGCAGTTCTTC
>.|TRBV5-1|TRBD1|TRBJ2-1
CASSSQGGYNEQFF
TGCGCCAGCAGCTCACAGGGGGGCTACAATGAGCAGTTCTTC
>many|TRBV30|.|TRBJ1-6
CAASGGGTPLHF
TGTGCCGCCTCGGGGGGAGGAACACCCCTCCACTTT
>.|TRBV29-1|.|TRBJ2-3
CSVEGPGTQYF
TGCAGCGTTGAAGGCCCCGGTACGCAGTATTTT